This TCR beta chain was found in a study of blood T cell dynamics during melanoma immunotherapy. CDR1 MNHEY and CDR2 SMNVEV come from the germline V gene (reference sequence). V was cut by 7 bases and J by 6 bases, with 16 bases left in between. The CDR3 has 15 amino acids. The data were produced by immunoSEQ multiplex PCR, yet TCRdb's version contains in-frame clones alone and is incomplete. The table includes more than 10,000 clones, roughly 86% detected once. The time point was: pre-treatment baseline. V gene TRBV27 combines with J gene TRBJ1-6, with D maybe TRBD1 (5 bases). The TCR was taken from a human donor with melanoma. Sequenced here: blood, sampled from a patient treated with checkpoint blockade. The CDR3 region has the DNA TGTGCCAGCACCAAGGAGGGACGGATTAATTCACCCCTCCACTTT. This gives the protein CASTKEGRINSPLHF.